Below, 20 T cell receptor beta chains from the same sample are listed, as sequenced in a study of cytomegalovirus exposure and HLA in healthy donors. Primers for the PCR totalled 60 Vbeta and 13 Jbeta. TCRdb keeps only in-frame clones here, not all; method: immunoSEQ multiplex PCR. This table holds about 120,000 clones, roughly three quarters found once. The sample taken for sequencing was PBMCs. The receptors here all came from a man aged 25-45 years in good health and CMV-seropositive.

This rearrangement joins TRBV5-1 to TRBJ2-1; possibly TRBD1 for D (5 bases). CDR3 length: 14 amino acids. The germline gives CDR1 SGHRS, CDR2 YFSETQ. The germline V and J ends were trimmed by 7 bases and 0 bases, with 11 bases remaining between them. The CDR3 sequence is CASQPTGSYNEQFF. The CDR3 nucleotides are TGCGCCAGCCAACCCACAGGCTCCTACAATGAGCAGTTCTTC.

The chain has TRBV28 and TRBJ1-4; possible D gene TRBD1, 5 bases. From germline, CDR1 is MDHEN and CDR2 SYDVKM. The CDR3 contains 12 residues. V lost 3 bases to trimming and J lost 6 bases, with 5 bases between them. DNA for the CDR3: TGTGCCAGCAGTTTGACAGATGAAAAACTGTTTTTT. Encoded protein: CASSLTDEKLFF.

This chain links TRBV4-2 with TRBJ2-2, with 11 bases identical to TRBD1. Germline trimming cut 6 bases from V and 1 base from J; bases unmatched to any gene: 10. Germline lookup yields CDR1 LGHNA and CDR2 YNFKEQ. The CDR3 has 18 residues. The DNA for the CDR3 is TGTGCCAGCAGTCTCGGAATGGGACAGGGGGGGAACACCGGGGAGCTGTTTTTT. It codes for CASSLGMGQGGNTGELFF.

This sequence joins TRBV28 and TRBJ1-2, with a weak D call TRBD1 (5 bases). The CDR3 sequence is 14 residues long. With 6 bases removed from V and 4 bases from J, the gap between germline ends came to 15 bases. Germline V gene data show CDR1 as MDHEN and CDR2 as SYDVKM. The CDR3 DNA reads TGTGCCAGCAGGAGGGGAGGCAGAACCTATGGCTACACCTTC. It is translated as CASRRGGRTYGYTF.

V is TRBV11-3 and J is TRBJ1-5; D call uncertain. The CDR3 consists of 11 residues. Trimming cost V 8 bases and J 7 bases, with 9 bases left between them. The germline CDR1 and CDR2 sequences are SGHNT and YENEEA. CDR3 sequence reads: CASPRLQPQHF. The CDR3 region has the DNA TGTGCCAGCCCTCGGTTACAGCCCCAGCATTTT.

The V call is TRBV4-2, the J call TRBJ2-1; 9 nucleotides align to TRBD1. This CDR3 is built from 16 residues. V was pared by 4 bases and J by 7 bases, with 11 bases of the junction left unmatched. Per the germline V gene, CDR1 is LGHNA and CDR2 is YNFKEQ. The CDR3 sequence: CASSLTGTGPGNEQFF. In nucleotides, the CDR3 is TGTGCCAGCAGCCTAACCGGGACAGGGCCGGGGAATGAGCAGTTCTTC.

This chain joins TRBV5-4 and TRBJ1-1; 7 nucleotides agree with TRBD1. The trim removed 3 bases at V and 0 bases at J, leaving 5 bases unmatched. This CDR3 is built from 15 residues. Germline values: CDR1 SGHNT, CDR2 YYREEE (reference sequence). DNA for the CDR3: TGTGCCAGCAGCTCTGCCGGGACAGTGAACACTGAAGCTTTCTTT. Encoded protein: CASSSAGTVNTEAFF.

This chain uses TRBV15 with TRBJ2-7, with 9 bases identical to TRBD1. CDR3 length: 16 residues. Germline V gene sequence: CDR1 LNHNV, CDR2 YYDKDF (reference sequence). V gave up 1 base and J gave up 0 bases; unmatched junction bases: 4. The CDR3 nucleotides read TGTGCCACCAGCAGAGCTGACAGGGGGTACTCCTACGAGCAGTACTTC. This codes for CATSRADRGYSYEQYF.

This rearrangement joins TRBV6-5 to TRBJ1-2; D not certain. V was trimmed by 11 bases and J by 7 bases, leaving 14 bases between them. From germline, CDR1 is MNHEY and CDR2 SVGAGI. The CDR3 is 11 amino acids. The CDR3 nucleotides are TGTGCCTCGTCATCCCGGGGTGGCTACACCTTC. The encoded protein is CASSSRGGYTF.

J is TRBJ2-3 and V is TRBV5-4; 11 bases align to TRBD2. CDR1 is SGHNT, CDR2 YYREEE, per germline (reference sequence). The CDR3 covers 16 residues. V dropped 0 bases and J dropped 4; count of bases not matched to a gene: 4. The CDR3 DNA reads TGTGCCAGCAGCTTGGCCGGACTAGCGGGCGCAGATACGCAGTATTTT. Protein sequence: CASSLAGLAGADTQYF.

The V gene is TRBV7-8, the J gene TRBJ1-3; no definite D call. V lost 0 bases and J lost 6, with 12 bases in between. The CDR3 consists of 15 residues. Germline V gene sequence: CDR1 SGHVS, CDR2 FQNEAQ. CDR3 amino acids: CASSLASSGINTIYF. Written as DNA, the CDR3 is TGTGCCAGCAGCTTAGCCTCGTCCGGGATAAACACCATATATTTT.

This CDR3 reads CASSLWTDEQYF. In DNA form, the CDR3 reads TGTGCCAGCAGCTTATGGACAGACGAGCAGTACTTC. The rearrangement links TRBV7-8 to TRBJ2-7; perhaps TRBD1 as D (6 bases). The CDR3 runs 12 residues. With 2 bases removed from V and 5 bases from J, the gap between germline ends came to 7 bases. Per the germline V gene, CDR1 is SGHVS and CDR2 is FQNEAQ.

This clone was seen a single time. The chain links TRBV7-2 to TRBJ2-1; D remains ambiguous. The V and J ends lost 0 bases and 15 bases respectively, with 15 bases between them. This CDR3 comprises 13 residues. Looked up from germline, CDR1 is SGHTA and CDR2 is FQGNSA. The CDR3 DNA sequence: TGTGCCAGCAGCTTAGCTGGATCCTCGGGTCTGTTCTTC. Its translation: CASSLAGSSGLFF.

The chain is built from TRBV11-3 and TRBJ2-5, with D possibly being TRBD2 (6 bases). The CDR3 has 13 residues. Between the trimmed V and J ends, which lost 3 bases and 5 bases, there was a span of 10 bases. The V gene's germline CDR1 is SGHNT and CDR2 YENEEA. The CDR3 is CASSFRGFETQYF. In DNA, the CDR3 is TGTGCCAGCAGCTTCCGGGGGTTCGAGACCCAGTACTTC.

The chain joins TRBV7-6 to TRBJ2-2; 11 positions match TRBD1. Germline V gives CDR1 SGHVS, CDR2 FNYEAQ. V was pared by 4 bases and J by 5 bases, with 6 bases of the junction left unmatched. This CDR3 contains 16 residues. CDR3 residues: CASSYPRDRGTGELFF. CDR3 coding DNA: TGTGCCAGCAGCTACCCCCGGGACAGGGGGACCGGGGAGCTGTTTTTT.

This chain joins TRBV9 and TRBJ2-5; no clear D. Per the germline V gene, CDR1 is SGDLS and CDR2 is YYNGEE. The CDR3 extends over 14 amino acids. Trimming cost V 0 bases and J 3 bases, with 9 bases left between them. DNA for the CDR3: TGTGCCAGCAGCGTAGAAACTACTAAAGAGACCCAGTACTTC. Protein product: CASSVETTKETQYF.

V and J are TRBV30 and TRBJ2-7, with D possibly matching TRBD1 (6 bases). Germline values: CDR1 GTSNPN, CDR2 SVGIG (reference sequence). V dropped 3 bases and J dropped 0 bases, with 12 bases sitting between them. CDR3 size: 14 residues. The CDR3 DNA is TGTGCCTGGAGAATACAGGGAAACTCCTACGAGCAGTACTTC. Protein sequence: CAWRIQGNSYEQYF.

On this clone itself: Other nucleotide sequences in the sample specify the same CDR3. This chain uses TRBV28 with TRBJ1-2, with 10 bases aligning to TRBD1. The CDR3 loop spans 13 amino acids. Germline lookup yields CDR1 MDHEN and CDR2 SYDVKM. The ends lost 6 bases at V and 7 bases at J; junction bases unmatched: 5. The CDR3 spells CASSLGQGGGYTF. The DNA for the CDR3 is TGTGCCAGCAGCCTAGGACAGGGGGGTGGCTACACCTTC.

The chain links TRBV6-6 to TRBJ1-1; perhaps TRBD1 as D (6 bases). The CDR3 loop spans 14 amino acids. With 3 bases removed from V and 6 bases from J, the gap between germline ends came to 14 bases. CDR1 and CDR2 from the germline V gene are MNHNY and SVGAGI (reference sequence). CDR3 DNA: TGTGCCAGCAGTTATAATCAGGGGTGGGCTGAAGCTTTCTTT. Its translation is CASSYNQGWAEAFF.

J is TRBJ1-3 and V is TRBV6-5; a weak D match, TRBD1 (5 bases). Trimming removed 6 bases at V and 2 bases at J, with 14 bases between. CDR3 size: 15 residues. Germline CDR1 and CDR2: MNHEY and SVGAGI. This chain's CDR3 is CASRPRGGTGNTIYF. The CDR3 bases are TGTGCCAGCAGGCCCCGCGGGGGAACTGGAAACACCATATATTTT.